Given below is one TCR beta chain in context. This entry is derived from a study of blood T cell repertoires in COVID-19. This CDR3 is built from 14 residues. CDR1 and CDR2 from the germline V gene are MNHEY and SVGEGT. V shed 3 bases and J shed 3 bases, with 11 bases lying between them. As handled by the study authors: The authors estimated nucleated cell counts from reference gene primer amplification. Assay: immunoSEQ multiplex PCR; the TCRdb copy retains only in-frame clones and omits some. Clonal size and the V and J genes are those of that table, whereas D and trimming came from the DNA. The sample includes approximately 260,000 clones, around 89% seen only once; the top ten take 3% to 4%.

This chain joins TRBV6-2 or TRBV6-3 and TRBJ1-1; D gene unclear. The TCR originated in a woman aged 40 to 49 with acute or convalescent COVID-19. The sample consisted of peripheral blood. The CDR3 sequence: CASSYAASHTEAFF. Written as DNA, the CDR3 is TGTGCCAGCAGTTATGCGGCCAGCCACACTGAAGCTTTCTTT.